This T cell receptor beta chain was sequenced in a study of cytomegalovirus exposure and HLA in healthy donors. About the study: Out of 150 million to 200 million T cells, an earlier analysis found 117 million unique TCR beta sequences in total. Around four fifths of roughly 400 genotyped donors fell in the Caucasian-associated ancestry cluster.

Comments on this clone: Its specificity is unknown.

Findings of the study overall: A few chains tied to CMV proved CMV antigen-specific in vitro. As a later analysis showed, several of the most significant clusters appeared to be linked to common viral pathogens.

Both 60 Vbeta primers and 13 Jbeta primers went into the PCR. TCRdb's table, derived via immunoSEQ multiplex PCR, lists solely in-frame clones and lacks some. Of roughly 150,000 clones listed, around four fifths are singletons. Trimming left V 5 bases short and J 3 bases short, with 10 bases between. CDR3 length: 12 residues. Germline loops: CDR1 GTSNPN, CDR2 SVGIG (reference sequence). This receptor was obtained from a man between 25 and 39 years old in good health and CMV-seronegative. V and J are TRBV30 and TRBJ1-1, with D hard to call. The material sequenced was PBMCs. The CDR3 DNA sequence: TGTGCCTGGTACCAACTGGACACTGAAGCTTTCTTT. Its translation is CAWYQLDTEAFF.